The 10 T cell receptor beta chains given below trace back to one sample, sequenced in a study of blood T cell repertoires in COVID-19. Measured with immunoSEQ multiplex PCR; TCRdb has only the in-frame clones, and not every one. The sample carries a few hundred thousand clones, 81% recorded once. Sequencing input: peripheral blood. Receptor source: a human donor with acute or convalescent COVID-19. The donor label of this sample is uncertain.

This chain links TRBV7-2 with TRBJ2-6; TRBD1 agrees at 12 bases. This CDR3 contains 18 residues. V was clipped by 5 bases and J by 4 bases; unmatched bases: 9. Per the germline V gene, CDR1 is SGHTA and CDR2 is FQGNSA. CDR3 sequence reads: CASSPAGQGALGANVLTF. The CDR3 DNA is TGTGCCAGCAGCCCCGCGGGACAGGGGGCTTTGGGGGCCAACGTCCTGACTTTC.

This clone was found a few times. Here the CDR3 DNA reads TGTGCCAGCAGCCGGGGGGGGCTTGGTCAGCCCCAGCATTTT. It is translated as CASSRGGLGQPQHF. The genes are TRBV3-1 (or the pseudogene TRBV3-2) and TRBJ1-5; D perhaps matches TRBD1 (6 bases). Germline loops: CDR1 LGHDT, CDR2 YNNKEL (reference sequence). This CDR3 comprises 14 residues. Trimming stripped 4 bases from V and 6 bases from J, with 13 bases between.

In regard to this clone: Other DNA sequences in this specimen translate into the identical CDR3. This chain uses TRBV3-1 (or the pseudogene TRBV3-2) with TRBJ1-1; D is perhaps TRBD1 (5 bases). Germline CDR1 reads LGHDT; CDR2 reads YNNKEL (reference sequence). The CDR3 sequence is 14 residues long. V lost 2 bases, J lost 1 base, and 8 bases lay in between. CDR3 loop: CASSQRGQNTEAFF. In nucleotides, the CDR3 is TGTGCCAGCAGCCAAAGAGGACAGAACACTGAAGCTTTCTTT.

The chain combines TRBV9 with TRBJ1-1; 7 bases match TRBD1. The CDR3 is made up of 18 amino acids. The ends lost 4 bases at V and 2 bases at J; junction bases unmatched: 17. Germline-derived CDR1 and CDR2 are SGDLS and YYNGEE. The DNA for the CDR3 is TGTGCCAGCAGCCCTCACCGCTATGGGACAGCCTTCAACACTGAAGCTTTCTTT. Translated, it gives CASSPHRYGTAFNTEAFF.

CDR3 sequence reads: CATSRLVQGSSYNEQFF. The CDR3 DNA sequence: TGTGCCACCAGCAGACTTGTCCAGGGTAGCTCCTACAATGAGCAGTTCTTC. The gene calls are TRBV15 and TRBJ2-1; perhaps TRBD1 as D (5 bases). The CDR3 covers 17 residues. CDR1 is LNHNV and CDR2 is YYDKDF in the germline V gene (reference sequence). The ends were cut back, 2 bases at V and 0 bases at J, with 14 bases in the middle.

This clone was counted only a few times. J is TRBJ1-1 and V is TRBV30; no definite D call. This CDR3 is 13 amino acids long. The germline V and J ends were trimmed by 4 bases and 0 bases, with 9 bases remaining between them. The V gene's germline CDR1 is GTSNPN and CDR2 SVGIG (reference sequence). The CDR3 DNA sequence: TGTGCCTGGAAAGCGGTCATGAACACTGAAGCTTTCTTT. Amino acids: CAWKAVMNTEAFF. The variable domain in full, with the rest retrieved from reference TRBV30 and TRBJ1-1, is SQTIHQWPATLVQPVGSPLSLECTVEGTSNPNLYWYRQAAGRGLQLLFYSVGIGQISSEVPQNLSASRPQDRQFILSSKKLLLSDSGFYLCAWKAVMNTEAFFGQGTRLTVV.

The chain combines TRBV9 with TRBJ1-4; D call uncertain. Germline CDR1 SGDLS, CDR2 YYNGEE. The CDR3 is 13 residues long. The V end lost 4 bases, the J end lost 7 bases, and 11 bases lay between the germline ends. CDR3 bases: TGTGCCAGCAGCCCCGCTAGAAGTGAAAAACTGTTTTTT. Its protein product is CASSPARSEKLFF.

The chain is built from TRBV5-1 and TRBJ2-1; D might be TRBD2 (6 bases). CDR3 length: 14 residues. Trimming left V 9 bases short and J 6 bases short, with 19 bases between. Per the germline V gene, CDR1 is SGHRS and CDR2 is YFSETQ. The CDR3: CATRRSGVFNEQFF. In DNA form, the CDR3 reads TGCGCCACTCGAAGATCGGGAGTATTCAATGAGCAGTTCTTC.

The chain has TRBV20-1 and TRBJ2-5; no clear D gene. CDR1 is DFQATT, CDR2 SNEGSKA, per germline (reference sequence). CDR3 length: 11 amino acids. Trimming shortened V by 5 bases and J by 4 bases, and 8 bases separated the two germline ends. The chain's CDR3 is CSAPRVETQYF. CDR3 bases: TGCAGTGCTCCGCGAGTAGAGACCCAGTACTTC.

The sample holds one count of this clone. The chain joins TRBV7-8 to TRBJ2-2, with TRBD2 matching over 8 bases. This CDR3 contains 16 residues. Germline V gives CDR1 SGHVS, CDR2 FQNEAQ. Trimming took 5 bases from V and 8 from J; bases not matched to a gene: 13. The DNA of the CDR3 is TGTGCCAGCAGCCGAAGCGGGAGACGGAGTACGGGGGAGCTGTTTTTT. This encodes CASSRSGRRSTGELFF.